This TCR beta chain was recovered during a study of control samples from healthy donors and cancer patients. Produced via immunoSEQ multiplex PCR; TCRdb's table is partial and in-frame only. The sample has some 82,000 clones, approximately 87% seen once. Germline CDR1 is SQVTM and CDR2 is ANQGSEA. V lost 1 base, J lost 6 bases, and 4 bases stayed unmatched. CDR3 length: 14 amino acids. This chain connects TRBV29-1 to TRBJ2-1; 9 positions match TRBD2. The receptor's source is a middle-aged man in good health. The sequenced sample was blood. CDR3 loop: CSVEGGRAANEQFF. For the CDR3, the DNA is TGCAGCGTTGAAGGCGGGAGGGCCGCCAATGAGCAGTTCTTC.